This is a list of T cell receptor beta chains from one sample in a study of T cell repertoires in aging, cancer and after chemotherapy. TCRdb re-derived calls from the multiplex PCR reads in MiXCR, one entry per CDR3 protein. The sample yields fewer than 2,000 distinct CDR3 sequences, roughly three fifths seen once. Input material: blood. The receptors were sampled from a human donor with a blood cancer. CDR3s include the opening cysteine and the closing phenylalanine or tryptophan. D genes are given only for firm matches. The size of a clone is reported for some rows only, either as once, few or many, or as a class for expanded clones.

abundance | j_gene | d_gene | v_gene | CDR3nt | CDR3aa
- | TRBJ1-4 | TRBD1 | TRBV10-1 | TGCGCCAGCAGTGAGTCTGGACAGGGCGAAAAACTGTTTTTT | CASSESGQGEKLFF
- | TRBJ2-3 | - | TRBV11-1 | TGTGCCAGCAGCTCCCCTGGGGGGAGCACAGATACGCAGTATTTT | CASSSPGGSTDTQYF
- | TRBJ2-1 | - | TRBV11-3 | TGTGCCAGCAGTCAGGGTGTCTCCTACAATGAGCAGTTCTTC | CASSQGVSYNEQFF
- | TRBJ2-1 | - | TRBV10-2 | TGCGCCAGCAGTGAGAGCGCGGGGCCAACCGCCTACAATGAGCAGTTCTTC | CASSESAGPTAYNEQFF
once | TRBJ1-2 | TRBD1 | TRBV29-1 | TGCAGCGCCGTGCCGCAGGGGGCTAAGGGGTACACCTTC | CSAVPQGAKGYTF
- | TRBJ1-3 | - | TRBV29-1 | TGCAGCGCCATTTTAGGAAACACCATATATTTT | CSAILGNTIYF
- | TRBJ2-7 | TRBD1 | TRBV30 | TGTGCCTGGAGTGGGGAGGACAGGGGTGCCCACGAGCAGTACTTC | CAWSGEDRGAHEQYF
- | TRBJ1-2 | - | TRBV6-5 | TGTGCCAGCAGTTACTCTAGGTACTGTGGCTACAACTTC | CASSYSRYCGYNF
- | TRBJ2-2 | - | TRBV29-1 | TGCAGCGTTGAAGCACAGGGAGCGGCCGGGGAGCTGTTTTTT | CSVEAQGAAGELFF
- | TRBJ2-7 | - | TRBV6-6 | TGTGCCAGCAGCCCCTCGGCCCCTAGTCCCGAGCAGTACTTC | CASSPSAPSPEQYF
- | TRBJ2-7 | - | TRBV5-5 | TGTGCCAGCAGCCCGCAAGGCACGTCTTCCTACGAGCAGTACTTC | CASSPQGTSSYEQYF
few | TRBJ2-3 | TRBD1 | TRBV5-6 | TGTGCCAGCAGCGGGACAGCTCCTAGCACAGATACGCAGTATTTT | CASSGTAPSTDTQYF
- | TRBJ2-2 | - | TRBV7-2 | TGTGCCAGCAGCCCTGGACTGAACACCGGGGAGCTGTTTTTT | CASSPGLNTGELFF
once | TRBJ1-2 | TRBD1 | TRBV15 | TGTGCCACCAGCAGAGGGGGGACAGGGCCCAGCTATGGCTACACCTTC | CATSRGGTGPSYGYTF
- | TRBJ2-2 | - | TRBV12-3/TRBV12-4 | TGTGCCAGCAGAACCAATTCCGGGGAGCTGTTTTTT | CASRTNSGELFF
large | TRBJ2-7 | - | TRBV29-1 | TGCAGCGTTGAATGGCGGGGATACGAGCAGTACTTC | CSVEWRGYEQYF
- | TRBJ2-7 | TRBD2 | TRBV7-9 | TGTGCCAGCAGTCGGACGAGCGGGGCAACCTACGAGCAGTACTTC | CASSRTSGATYEQYF
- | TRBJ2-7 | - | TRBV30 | TGTGCCTGGAGTCGTCAAGCCTACGAGCAGTACTTC | CAWSRQAYEQYF
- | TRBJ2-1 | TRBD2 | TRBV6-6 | TGTGCCAGCAGGGGACTAGCGGGAGGGCCGTTTGGCTACAATGAGCAGTTCTTC | CASRGLAGGPFGYNEQFF
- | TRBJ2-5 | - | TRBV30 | TGTGCCTGGACCGGGAGTGCCCAAGAGACCCAGTACTTC | CAWTGSAQETQYF
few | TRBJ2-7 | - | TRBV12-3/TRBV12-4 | TGTGCCAGCAGCCGGACACAGACCTACGAGCAGTACTTC | CASSRTQTYEQYF
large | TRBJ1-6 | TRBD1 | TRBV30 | TGTGCCTCCGACGCGGACAGGGCACGATCACCCCTCCACTTT | CASDADRARSPLHF
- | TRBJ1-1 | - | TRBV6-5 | TGTGCCAGCAGTTTCAACAGCGGAACTGAAGCTCTCTTT | CASSFNSGTEALF
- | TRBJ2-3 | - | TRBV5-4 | TGTGCCAGCAGCTTGGTTGGGGAGGATACGCAGTATTTT | CASSLVGEDTQYF
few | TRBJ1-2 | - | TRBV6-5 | TGTGCCAGCAGCGGCGGAGGCTCCTATGGCTACACCTTC | CASSGGGSYGYTF
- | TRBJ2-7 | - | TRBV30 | TGTGCCTGGGGTTTCCGAGGAGCCTACGAGCAGTACTTC | CAWGFRGAYEQYF
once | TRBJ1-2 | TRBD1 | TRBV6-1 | TGTGCCATCTTAGGACAGGTGGGCTATGGCTACACCTTC | CAILGQVGYGYTF
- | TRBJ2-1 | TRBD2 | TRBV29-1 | TGCAGTGCTAGAGACCAGCTAGCGGGTACCTACAATGAGCAGTTCTTC | CSARDQLAGTYNEQFF
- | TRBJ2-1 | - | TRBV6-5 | TGTGCCATCAGTGACGACAGGGACTATGAGCAGTTCTTC | CAISDDRDYEQFF
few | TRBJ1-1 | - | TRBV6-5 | TGTGCCAGCAGTTACTCGAAGGGGGGGAACACTGAAGCTTTCTTT | CASSYSKGGNTEAFF
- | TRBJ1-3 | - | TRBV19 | TGTGCCAGTAGTACCCTACGGACAGATTCTGGAAACACCATATATTTT | CASSTLRTDSGNTIYF
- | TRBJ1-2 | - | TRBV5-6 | TGTGCCAGCAGCTTGACCGGTCAAGGCTACACCTTC | CASSLTGQGYTF
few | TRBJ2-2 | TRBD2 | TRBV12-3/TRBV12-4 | TGTGCCAGCAGCCCGGCACGGGGGGGGATCGGGGAGCTGTTTTTT | CASSPARGGIGELFF
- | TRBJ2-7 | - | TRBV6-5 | TGTGCCAGCAGTCTCGACAGAGCCTACGAGCAGTACTTC | CASSLDRAYEQYF
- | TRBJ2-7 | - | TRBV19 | TGTGCCAGTAGCCCGACTTCAACCATCCGCTACGAGCAGTACTTC | CASSPTSTIRYEQYF
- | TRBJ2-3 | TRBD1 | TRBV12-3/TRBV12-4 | TGTGCCAGCAGTTCACGGGACAGGGGAGATACGCAGTATTTT | CASSSRDRGDTQYF
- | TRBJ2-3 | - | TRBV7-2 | TGTGCCAGCAGCCGACCTCGGGACACGCAGTATTTT | CASSRPRDTQYF
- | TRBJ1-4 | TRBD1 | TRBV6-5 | TGTGCCAGCAGGTCACAGGGGAGTAATGAAAAACTGTTTTTT | CASRSQGSNEKLFF
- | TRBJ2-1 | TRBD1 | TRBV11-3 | TGTGCCATCAGACTGACAGGGTATGAGCAGTTCTTC | CAIRLTGYEQFF
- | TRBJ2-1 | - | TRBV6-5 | TGTGCCAGCAGTTCCCCCCGGCCTAGCGTCAACAATGAGCAGTTCTTC | CASSSPRPSVNNEQFF
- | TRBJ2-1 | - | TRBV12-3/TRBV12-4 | TGTGCCAGCACAATAGGGGGGCTAGTTCAGCCTGAGCAGTTCTTC | CASTIGGLVQPEQFF
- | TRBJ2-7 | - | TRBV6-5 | TGTGCCAGCAGTCGGGACAACTACTCCTACGAGCAGTACTTC | CASSRDNYSYEQYF
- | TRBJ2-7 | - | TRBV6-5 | TGTGCCAGCAGCCCTTTCGGAACCACAACCTACGAGCAGTACTTC | CASSPFGTTTYEQYF
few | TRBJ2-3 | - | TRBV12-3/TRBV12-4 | TGTGCCAGCAGCCTCAATACGCAGTATTTT | CASSLNTQYF
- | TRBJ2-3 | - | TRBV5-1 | TGCGCCAGCAGCTTACAGGGAACATCAGATACGCAGTATTTT | CASSLQGTSDTQYF
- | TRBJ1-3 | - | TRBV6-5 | TGTGCCAGCAGGGCCGGGGCGGTGAGGGGAAACACCATATATTTT | CASRAGAVRGNTIYF
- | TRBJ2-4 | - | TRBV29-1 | TGCAGCGTTGTTCTGGGAAACATTCAGTACTTC | CSVVLGNIQYF
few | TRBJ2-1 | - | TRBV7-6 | TGTGCCAGCAGCTCGGGATCTATGAGTGAGCAGTTCTTC | CASSSGSMSEQFF
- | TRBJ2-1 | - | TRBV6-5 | TGTGCCAGCAGTAAGGGACTGGTCTCCTACAATGAGCAGTTCTTC | CASSKGLVSYNEQFF
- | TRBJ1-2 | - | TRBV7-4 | TGTGCCAGCACCTCAGATGACCCGGATGGGGACTATGGCTACACCTTC | CASTSDDPDGDYGYTF
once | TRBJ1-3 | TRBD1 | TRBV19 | TGTGCCAGTAGTTCCCAGGGGGGATCTGGAAACACCATATATTTT | CASSSQGGSGNTIYF
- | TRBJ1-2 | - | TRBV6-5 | TGTGCCAGCAGTTACCAGGGGCCAACCCTATATGGCTACACCTTC | CASSYQGPTLYGYTF
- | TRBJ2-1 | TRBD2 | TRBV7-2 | TGTGCCAGCAGCTTAGATTTCGGGGGGAGCAATGAGCAGTTCTTC | CASSLDFGGSNEQFF
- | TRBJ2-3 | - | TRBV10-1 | TGCGCCAGCAGTGACGGGGGTTCCACAGATACGCAGTATTTT | CASSDGGSTDTQYF
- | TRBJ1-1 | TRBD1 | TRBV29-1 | TGCAGCGGGGCCGGGACAGCTCTGAACACTGAAGCTTTCTTT | CSGAGTALNTEAFF
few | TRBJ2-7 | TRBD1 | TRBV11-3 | TGTGCCAGCAGCCGGGACAGGGACGACGAGCAGTACTTC | CASSRDRDDEQYF
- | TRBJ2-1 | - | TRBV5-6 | TGCGCCAGCAGCCAAGAAAGGCGGCCCTACAATGAGCAGTTCTTC | CASSQERRPYNEQFF